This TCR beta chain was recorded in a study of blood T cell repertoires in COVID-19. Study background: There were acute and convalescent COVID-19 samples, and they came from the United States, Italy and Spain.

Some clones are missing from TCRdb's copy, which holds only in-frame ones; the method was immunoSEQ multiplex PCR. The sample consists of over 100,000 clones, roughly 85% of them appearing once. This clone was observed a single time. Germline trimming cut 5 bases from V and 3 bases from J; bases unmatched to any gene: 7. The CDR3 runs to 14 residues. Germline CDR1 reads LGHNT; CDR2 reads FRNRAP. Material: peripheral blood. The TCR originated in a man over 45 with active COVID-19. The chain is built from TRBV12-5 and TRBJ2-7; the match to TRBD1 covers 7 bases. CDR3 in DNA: TGTGCTAGTGGTCCCTCAGGGGGTTTCTACGAGCAGTACTTC. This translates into CASGPSGGFYEQYF.